In this sample, the clone carrying this T cell receptor beta chain turned up many times. The data originate from a study of naive and memory T cell subsets. Ligated cDNA underwent four rounds of PCR with nested alpha and beta constant region primers and SP2. TCRdb reanalysed the 5' RACE reads using MiXCR and keeps one entry per CDR3 protein. The sample shows over 50,000 distinct CDR3 sequences, more than 7.5% of them seen only once. A UMI-containing oligonucleotide was joined by 3' ligation to the TCR cDNA template. The CDR3 covers 18 residues. The ends lost 1 base at V and 2 bases at J; junction bases unmatched: 9. The germline CDR1 and CDR2 sequences are MDHEN and SYDVKM.

This clonotype originated in a female donor in good health. The chain combines TRBV28 with TRBJ2-7; 12 bases are a match to TRBD2. The CDR3 region has the DNA TGTGCCAGCAGTTTATCGGGTTACGGACTAGCGGGGACCTACGAGCAGTACTTC. Protein product: CASSLSGYGLAGTYEQYF.